This T cell receptor beta chain was captured in a study of cytomegalovirus exposure and HLA in healthy donors. Study-level findings and limits: The sole available immune exposure information was CMV serostatus. In a later analysis, most CMV-associated TCR beta chains appeared HLA-restricted. The study labeled about 160 TCR beta chains cytomegalovirus-associated.

Primers included in the PCR were 60 Vbeta and 13 Jbeta primers. This table comes from immunoSEQ multiplex PCR, and its TCRdb copy is limited to in-frame clones, with some not included. The sample includes 100,000 to 150,000 clones. In regard to this clone: The target antigen is unknown.

This receptor was taken from a man aged 25 to 40 in good health and CMV-seronegative. The specimen was PBMCs.

The CDR3 DNA is TGCGCCAGCAGCTTAGGGAGGGCGAACACCGGGGAGCTGTTTTTT. This codes for CASSLGRANTGELFF. The V and J genes are TRBV5-1 and TRBJ2-2; 7 nucleotides align to TRBD2. CDR1 and CDR2 (germline): SGHRS, YFSETQ. The V segment lost 2 bases and the J segment 0 bases; nucleotides outside the gene matches: 1. The CDR3 extends over 15 amino acids.